Listed here are 28 T cell receptor beta chains from one sample, sequenced in a study of shared clonotypes between healthy human individuals. The method was immunoSEQ multiplex PCR; TCRdb's version includes in-frame clones alone and lacks a portion of them. The data contain under 750,000 clones, 72% of them seen just once; the ten biggest clones take up under 2%. The sample taken for sequencing was memory CD4+ T cells sorted from blood. As to subset: CD45RA-negative fraction. These receptor sequences come from a woman in her 30s in good health.

The rearrangement links TRBV27 to TRBJ2-2; D is possibly TRBD1 (6 bases). With 2 bases removed from V and 6 bases from J, the gap between germline ends came to 16 bases. CDR1 MNHEY and CDR2 SMNVEV come from the germline V gene (reference sequence). This CDR3 spans 16 amino acids. This CDR3 reads CASSLVFTGSSGELFF. CDR3 in DNA: TGTGCCAGCAGTTTAGTTTTTACAGGGTCTTCCGGGGAGCTGTTTTTT.

The gene calls are TRBV5-1 and TRBJ2-2, with 7 bases aligning to TRBD1. Germline loops: CDR1 SGHRS, CDR2 YFSETQ. This CDR3 has 15 residues. Germline trimming cut 0 bases from V and 5 bases from J; bases unmatched to any gene: 4. The CDR3: CASSLEATGTGELFF. CDR3 in DNA: TGCGCCAGCAGCTTGGAAGCGACAGGGACCGGGGAGCTGTTTTTT.

This clone was found a few times. The chain has TRBV11-2 and TRBJ2-3; possible D gene TRBD2, 6 bases. Germline V gene lookup returns CDR1 SGHAT and CDR2 FQNNGV. Trimming shortened V by 2 bases and J by 4 bases, and 13 bases separated the two germline ends. The CDR3 consists of 15 residues. The CDR3 protein is CASSLYGSGSDTQYF. The CDR3 DNA reads as TGTGCCAGCAGCTTATACGGGAGTGGATCAGATACGCAGTATTTT. Combining the CDR3 with reference TRBV11-2 and TRBJ2-3 gives the whole variable domain EAGVAQSPRYKIIEKRQSVAFWCNPISGHATLYWYQQILGQGPKLLIQFQNNGVVDDSQLPKDRFSAERLKGVDSTLKIQPAKLEDSAVYLCASSLYGSGSDTQYFGPGTRLTVL.

CDR3 nucleotide sequence: TGTGCCAGCAGTCCGACAGGGGGCTCCTACGAGCAGTACTTC. Translated, it gives CASSPTGGSYEQYF. The gene calls are TRBV28 and TRBJ2-7; 9 nucleotides match TRBD1. Germline trimming cut 5 bases from V and 0 bases from J; bases unmatched to any gene: 2. CDR3 length: 14 residues. Germline assignment: CDR1 MDHEN and CDR2 SYDVKM.

This clone was seen only once. V usage is TRBV5-6 and J usage is TRBJ1-1; D is ambiguous. V dropped 1 base and J dropped 5 bases, with 12 bases sitting between them. This CDR3 region has 14 residues. CDR1 is SGHDT, CDR2 YYEEEE, per germline. The CDR3 coding sequence is TGTGCCAGCAGCTTGTTGGCCCGGTTGACTGAAGCTTTCTTT. It codes for CASSLLARLTEAFF. The variable domain in full, with the rest retrieved from reference TRBV5-6 and TRBJ1-1, is DAGVTQSPTHLIKTRGQQVTLRCSPKSGHDTVSWYQQALGQGPQFIFQYYEEEERQRGNFPDRFSGHQFPNYSSELNVNALLLGDSALYLCASSLLARLTEAFFGQGTRLTVV.

A remark on this clone: Other DNA sequences in the sample encode the same CDR3. The V gene is TRBV18, the J gene TRBJ1-5; possibly TRBD1 for D (5 bases). The CDR3 spans 14 residues. V dropped 3 bases and J dropped 5 bases, with 11 bases sitting between them. CDR1 and CDR2 (germline): KGHSH, LQKENI. The CDR3 nucleotides are TGTGCCAGCTCACCGGCGGGGGGTGATCAGCCCCAGCATTTT. Translating it yields CASSPAGGDQPQHF.

This chain links TRBV28 with TRBJ2-3; no clear D gene. The V gene lost 3 bases and the J gene lost 8 bases, with 9 bases spanning the gap. This CDR3 is 12 amino acids long. Germline CDR1 is MDHEN and CDR2 is SYDVKM. This chain's CDR3 is CASSFGFRTQYF. Here the CDR3 DNA reads TGTGCCAGCAGTTTTGGATTCCGTACGCAGTATTTT.

The rearrangement uses TRBV13 and TRBJ1-3; 7 bases fit TRBD1. The germline V gene encodes CDR1 PRHDT and CDR2 FYEKMQ (reference sequence). The CDR3 is 15 amino acids. Trimming cost V 5 bases and J 4 bases; bases outside gene matches: 8. CDR3 in amino acids: CASSQYDRVGNTIYF. The CDR3 DNA sequence: TGTGCCAGCAGCCAGTATGACAGGGTGGGAAACACCATATATTTT.

This clone was detected many times. The chain joins TRBV19 to TRBJ2-6; TRBD2 is a possible D gene (6 bases). The CDR3 has 17 amino acids. V was trimmed by 3 bases and J by 0 bases, leaving 12 bases between them. The germline gives CDR1 LNHDA, CDR2 SQIVND (reference sequence). The CDR3 spells CASSIGGRFSGANVLTF. As DNA, the CDR3 is TGTGCCAGTAGTATTGGGGGGAGGTTCTCTGGGGCCAACGTCCTGACTTTC. Full variable domain (missing parts from reference TRBV19 and TRBJ2-6): DGGITQSPKYLFRKEGQNVTLSCEQNLNHDAMYWYRQDPGQGLRLIYYSQIVNDFQKGDIAEGYSVSREKKESFPLTVTSAQKNPTAFYLCASSIGGRFSGANVLTFGAGSRLTVL.

The chain employs TRBV6-5 and TRBJ2-1; 14 bases are shared with TRBD2. Germline V CDR1 and CDR2: MNHEY, SVGAGI. The CDR3 covers 15 residues. V trimming: 0 bases; J trimming: 9 bases; junction bases outside the gene matches: 1. The CDR3 DNA sequence: TGTGCCAGCAGTTACTCCGGACTAGCGGGAGGTGAGCAGTTCTTC. Residues: CASSYSGLAGGEQFF.

V and J are TRBV7-2 and TRBJ2-5; unclear D gene. V was pared by 4 bases and J by 0 bases, with 3 bases between. The CDR3 covers 12 residues. The germline gives CDR1 SGHTA, CDR2 FQGNSA. In DNA, the CDR3 is TGTGCCAGCAGCTACTACCAAGAGACCCAGTACTTC. Translation: CASSYYQETQYF.

CDR3 loop: CASSGRTNQETQYF. Written as DNA, the CDR3 is TGTGCCAGCAGCGGGCGGACTAACCAAGAGACCCAGTACTTC. This chain connects TRBV5-8 to TRBJ2-5, with D possibly TRBD2 on 6 matching bases. V lost 4 bases and J 0 bases, leaving 10 bases between the germline ends. The CDR3 covers 14 residues. CDR1 and CDR2 (germline): SGHTS, YDEGEE.

This sequence joins TRBV20-1 and TRBJ2-3, with unresolved D. Trimming took 8 bases from V and 6 from J, leaving 12 bases between them. Per the germline V gene, CDR1 is DFQATT and CDR2 is SNEGSKA (reference sequence). CDR3 length: 11 amino acids. The CDR3, as DNA: TGCAGTATCCCTACCTCGGATACGCAGTATTTT. This encodes CSIPTSDTQYF.

The genes are TRBV28 and TRBJ1-2; D is unresolved. The V and J ends lost 5 bases and 5 bases respectively, with 21 bases between them. Germline loops: CDR1 MDHEN, CDR2 SYDVKM. CDR3 length: 16 residues. The CDR3 reads CASSTTTRPGGYGYTF. The CDR3 DNA reads as TGTGCCAGCAGTACGACGACCCGCCCAGGAGGGTATGGCTACACCTTC.

V is TRBV5-5 and J is TRBJ2-7; 10 nucleotides line up with TRBD1. CDR1 is SGHKS, CDR2 YYEKEE, per germline (reference sequence). The J segment lost 4 bases and the V segment lost 3 bases, leaving 10 bases of the junction unmatched. CDR3 length: 16 amino acids. The CDR3 DNA follows: TGTGCCAGCAGCTGGGCCCCGGGACAGGGGCGGTACGAGCAGTACTTC. Translated, it gives CASSWAPGQGRYEQYF.

V gene TRBV2 combines with J gene TRBJ2-3; tentatively, D is TRBD2 (7 bases). Trimming stripped 4 bases from V and 4 bases from J, with 12 bases between. This CDR3 is built from 14 residues. CDR1 is SNHLY and CDR2 is FYNNEI in the germline V gene. In nucleotides, the CDR3 is TGTGCCAGCAGTGTTGGGGGGGGGCCAGATACGCAGTATTTT. This sequence encodes CASSVGGGPDTQYF.

This clone was counted once. The V and J genes are TRBV18 and TRBJ2-7; 13 bases align to TRBD2. The CDR3 totals 16 residues. V was clipped by 7 bases and J by 6 bases; unmatched bases: 12. Germline lookup yields CDR1 KGHSH and CDR2 LQKENI. This CDR3 is CASFGLAGEPPSEQYF. The CDR3, as DNA: TGTGCCAGCTTCGGACTAGCGGGAGAACCTCCCTCCGAGCAGTACTTC.

The V and J genes are TRBV30 and TRBJ2-7; D might be TRBD2 (5 bases). Germline CDR1 and CDR2: GTSNPN and SVGIG (reference sequence). This CDR3 has 15 amino acids. Trimming cost V 2 bases and J 0 bases, with 14 bases left between them. In nucleotides, the CDR3 is TGTGCCTGGAGTCACCCAGGACTCGGCTCCTACGAGCAGTACTTC. Translated, it gives CAWSHPGLGSYEQYF.

This clone has a handful of counts. Here the CDR3 reads CAWSVHFTASYEQYF. CDR3 sequence (DNA): TGTGCCTGGAGTGTACATTTCACAGCCTCCTACGAGCAGTACTTC. The chain uses TRBV30 and TRBJ2-7; D is ambiguous. Germline assignment: CDR1 GTSNPN and CDR2 SVGIG (reference sequence). V was pared by 0 bases and J by 0 bases, with 12 bases between. CDR3 length: 15 amino acids. The whole variable domain, filled in from reference TRBV30 and TRBJ2-7, reads SQTIHQWPATLVQPVGSPLSLECTVEGTSNPNLYWYRQAAGRGLQLLFYSVGIGQISSEVPQNLSASRPQDRQFILSSKKLLLSDSGFYLCAWSVHFTASYEQYFGPGTRLTVT.

The rearrangement uses TRBV10-3 and TRBJ2-7, with 7 bases aligning to TRBD1. V gave up 7 bases and J gave up 5 bases; unmatched junction bases: 8. Germline CDR1 reads ENHRY; CDR2 reads SYGVKD. This CDR3 contains 13 residues. CDR3 DNA: TGTGCCATCACAAGGGGGCAAGCTGACGAGCAGTACTTC. This codes for CAITRGQADEQYF.

The chain combines TRBV7-9 with TRBJ1-5; unclear D gene. The CDR3 is 12 amino acids. V was cut by 6 bases and J by 6 bases, with 9 bases left in between. Per germline, CDR1 SEHNR and CDR2 FQNEAQ (reference sequence). The CDR3 DNA sequence: TGTGCCAGCAGGACTGAAGGTCAGCCCCAGCATTTT. Encoded protein: CASRTEGQPQHF.

This clone was seen repeatedly, ten times or more. The chain employs TRBV28 and TRBJ2-7; D may be TRBD1 or TRBD2 (6 bases each). Germline CDR1 reads MDHEN; CDR2 reads SYDVKM. Between the trimmed V and J ends, which lost 7 bases and 2 bases, there was a span of 18 bases. This CDR3 is 15 amino acids long. The DNA of the CDR3 is TGTGCCAGCAAGACCGTGCGGAGGGGGGCCTACGAGCAGTACTTC. Protein sequence: CASKTVRRGAYEQYF. Looking up the rest from reference TRBV28 and TRBJ2-7 gives the full variable domain: DVKVTQSSRYLVKRTGEKVFLECVQDMDHENMFWYRQDPGLGLRLIYFSYDVKMKEKGDIPEGYSVSREKKERFSLILESASTNQTSMYLCASKTVRRGAYEQYFGPGTRLTVT.

The rearrangement links TRBV6-1 to TRBJ2-7; 9 nucleotides align to TRBD1. Germline V gives CDR1 MNHNS, CDR2 SASEGT. This CDR3 contains 14 residues. The V gene end was trimmed by 2 bases and the J gene end by 4 bases; junction bases not matched to a gene: 3. CDR3 nucleotide sequence: TGTGCCAGCAGTGAAACAGGGGGCATTTACGAGCAGTACTTC. It codes for CASSETGGIYEQYF.

This clone was seen a few times. The CDR3 protein is CASQRVVTDTQYF. CDR3 DNA sequence: TGCGCCAGCCAGCGGGTGGTCACAGATACGCAGTATTTT. The rearrangement links TRBV10-1 to TRBJ2-3, with D perhaps matching TRBD2 (6 bases). The CDR3 has 13 residues. The V gene's germline CDR1 is WNHNN and CDR2 SYGVQD (reference sequence). V shed 8 bases and J shed 2 bases, with 11 bases lying between them.

The V call is TRBV14, the J call TRBJ1-1; no definite D call. Trimming removed 0 bases from V and 11 bases from J, with 13 bases in between. The CDR3 totals 13 residues. CDR1 and CDR2 from the germline V gene are SGHDN and FVKESK. In DNA, the CDR3 is TGTGCCAGCAGCCAAGATTTTTCCACCTCCGCTTTCTTT. Protein sequence: CASSQDFSTSAFF.

This clone was counted a few times. This same CDR3 is encoded by further DNA sequences in the sample. V and J are TRBV14 and TRBJ2-2, with a weak D call TRBD2 (5 bases). Germline CDR1 reads SGHDN; CDR2 reads FVKESK. V shed 3 bases and J shed 7 bases, with 9 bases lying between them. This CDR3 is 13 amino acids long. The CDR3 is CASSQDFSGELFF. CDR3 coding DNA: TGTGCCAGCAGCCAGGACTTTAGCGGGGAGCTGTTTTTT.

The chain recombines TRBV7-6 with TRBJ1-4; D not resolved. V dropped 5 bases and J dropped 0 bases, with 7 bases sitting between them. The germline gives CDR1 SGHVS, CDR2 FNYEAQ. This CDR3 region has 14 residues. This CDR3 is CASSLTATNEKLFF. As DNA, the CDR3 is TGTGCCAGCAGCCTCACCGCAACTAATGAAAAACTGTTTTTT.

The V gene is TRBV10-3, the J gene TRBJ1-2; a weak D match, TRBD1 (6 bases). V was clipped by 4 bases and J by 7 bases, with 19 bases between them. The CDR3 extends over 15 amino acids. Germline V gives CDR1 ENHRY, CDR2 SYGVKD. CDR3 in amino acids: CAISGGSDRFGGYTF. The DNA of the CDR3 is TGTGCCATCAGTGGAGGTAGTGACAGGTTCGGTGGCTACACCTTC.